The present T cell receptor beta chain was sequenced within a study of beta chain features in type 1 diabetes. Study-level points and caveats: Researchers report that Type 1 diabetes patients had moderately but significantly shorter TCRB CDR3s across all four CD4+ subsets.

Expressed TCRB transcripts were sequenced after all isolated RNA was converted to cDNA. Measured with immunoSEQ multiplex PCR; TCRdb has only the in-frame clones, and not every one. This sample has some 240,000 clones, with approximately 16% found just once. This clone was recorded a few times. Its antigen remains unknown. Germline V gives CDR1 MGHRA, CDR2 YSYEKL. The CDR3 covers 16 residues. With V trimmed by 4 bases and J by 2 bases, 9 bases remained unmatched. This chain joins TRBV4-1 and TRBJ2-7, with 9 bases lining up with TRBD2. The clonotype originates from a man aged 25 to 40 with type 1 diabetes. Sequenced sample: naive CD4+ T cells from blood. CDR3 sequence reads: CASSPTRTSATYEQYF. DNA of the CDR3: TGCGCCAGCAGCCCCACCCGGACTAGCGCGACCTACGAGCAGTACTTC.